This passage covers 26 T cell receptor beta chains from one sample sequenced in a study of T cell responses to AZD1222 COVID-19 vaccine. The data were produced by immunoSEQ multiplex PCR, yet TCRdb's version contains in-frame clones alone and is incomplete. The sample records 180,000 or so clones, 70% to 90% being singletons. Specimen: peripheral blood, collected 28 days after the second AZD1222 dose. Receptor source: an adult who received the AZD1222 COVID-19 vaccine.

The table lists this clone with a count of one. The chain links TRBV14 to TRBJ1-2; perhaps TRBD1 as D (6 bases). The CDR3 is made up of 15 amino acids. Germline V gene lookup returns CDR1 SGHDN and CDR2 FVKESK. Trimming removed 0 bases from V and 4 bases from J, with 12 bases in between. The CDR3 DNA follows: TGTGCCAGCAGCCAAGAAGGATACAGGGCCTATGGCTACACCTTC. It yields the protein CASSQEGYRAYGYTF.

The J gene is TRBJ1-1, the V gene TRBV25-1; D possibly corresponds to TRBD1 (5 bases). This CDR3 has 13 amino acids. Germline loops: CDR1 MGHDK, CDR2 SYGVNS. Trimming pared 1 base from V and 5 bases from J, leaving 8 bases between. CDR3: CASSEFGGTEAFF. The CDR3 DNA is TGTGCCAGCAGTGAATTCGGGGGGACTGAAGCTTTCTTT.

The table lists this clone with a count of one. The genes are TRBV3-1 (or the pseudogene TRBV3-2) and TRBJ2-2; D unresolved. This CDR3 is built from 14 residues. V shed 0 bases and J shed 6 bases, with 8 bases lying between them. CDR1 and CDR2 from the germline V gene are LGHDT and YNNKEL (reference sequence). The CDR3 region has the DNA TGTGCCAGCAGCCAAGACTCTATAGCCGGGGAGCTGTTTTTT. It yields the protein CASSQDSIAGELFF.

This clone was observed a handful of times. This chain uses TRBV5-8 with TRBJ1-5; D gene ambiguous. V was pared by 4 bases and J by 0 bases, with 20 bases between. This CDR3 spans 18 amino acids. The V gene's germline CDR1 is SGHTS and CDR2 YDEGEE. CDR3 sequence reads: CASSLTGGQIYSNQPQHF. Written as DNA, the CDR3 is TGTGCCAGCAGCCTCACGGGCGGGCAGATTTATAGCAATCAGCCCCAGCATTTT.

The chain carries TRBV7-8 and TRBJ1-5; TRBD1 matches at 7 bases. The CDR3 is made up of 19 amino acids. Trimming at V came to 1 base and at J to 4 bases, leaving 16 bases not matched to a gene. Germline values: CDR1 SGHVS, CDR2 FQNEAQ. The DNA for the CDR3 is TGTGCCAGCAGCTTAGGCAGAGGAGGGGGCCGTTTTTCTAATCAGCCCCAGCATTTT. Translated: CASSLGRGGGRFSNQPQHF.

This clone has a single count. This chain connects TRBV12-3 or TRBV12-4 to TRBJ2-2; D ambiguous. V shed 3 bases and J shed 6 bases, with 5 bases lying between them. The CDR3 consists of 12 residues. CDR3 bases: TGTGCCAGCAGTTTTGAGGCCGGGGAGCTGTTTTTT. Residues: CASSFEAGELFF.

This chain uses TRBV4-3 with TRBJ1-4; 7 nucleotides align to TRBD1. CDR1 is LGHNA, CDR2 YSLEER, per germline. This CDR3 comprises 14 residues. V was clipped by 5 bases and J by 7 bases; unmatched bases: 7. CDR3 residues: CASSKTGVGEKLFF. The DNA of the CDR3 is TGCGCCAGCAGCAAAACAGGGGTCGGTGAAAAACTGTTTTTT.

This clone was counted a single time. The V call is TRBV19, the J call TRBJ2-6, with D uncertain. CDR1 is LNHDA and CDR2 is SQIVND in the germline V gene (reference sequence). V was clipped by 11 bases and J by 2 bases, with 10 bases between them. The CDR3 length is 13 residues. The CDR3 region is CASRKAGANVLTF. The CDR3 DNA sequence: TGTGCCTCTCGTAAGGCTGGGGCCAACGTCCTGACTTTC.

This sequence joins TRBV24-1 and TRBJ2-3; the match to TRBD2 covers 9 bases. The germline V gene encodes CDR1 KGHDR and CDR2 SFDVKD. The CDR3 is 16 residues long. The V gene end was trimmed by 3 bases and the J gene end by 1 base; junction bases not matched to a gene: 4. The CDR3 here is CATSDPTSGGTDTQYF. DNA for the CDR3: TGTGCCACCAGTGATCCGACTAGCGGAGGCACAGATACGCAGTATTTT.

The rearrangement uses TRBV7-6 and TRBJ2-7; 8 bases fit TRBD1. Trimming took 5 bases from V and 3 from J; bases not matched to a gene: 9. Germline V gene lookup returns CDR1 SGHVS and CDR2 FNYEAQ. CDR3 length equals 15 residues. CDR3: CASSTGQGPLYEQYF. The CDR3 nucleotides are TGTGCCAGCAGCACTGGACAGGGCCCCCTCTACGAGCAGTACTTC.

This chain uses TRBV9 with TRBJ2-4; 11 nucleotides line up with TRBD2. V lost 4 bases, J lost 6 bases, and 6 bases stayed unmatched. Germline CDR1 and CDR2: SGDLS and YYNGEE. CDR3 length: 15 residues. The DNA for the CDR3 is TGTGCCAGCAGCCCCCCCGGGACTAGCGGAAACATTCAGTACTTC. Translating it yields CASSPPGTSGNIQYF.

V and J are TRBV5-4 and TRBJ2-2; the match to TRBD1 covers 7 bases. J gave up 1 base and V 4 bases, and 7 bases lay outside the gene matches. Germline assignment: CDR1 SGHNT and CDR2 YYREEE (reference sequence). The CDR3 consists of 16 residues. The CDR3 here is CASSKGARENTGELFF. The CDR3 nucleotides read TGTGCCAGCAGCAAGGGGGCTAGGGAGAACACCGGGGAGCTGTTTTTT.

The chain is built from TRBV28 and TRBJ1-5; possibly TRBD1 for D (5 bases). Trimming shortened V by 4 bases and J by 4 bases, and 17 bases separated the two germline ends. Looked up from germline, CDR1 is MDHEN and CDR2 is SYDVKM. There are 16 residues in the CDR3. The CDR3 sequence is CASSYNLQGKNQPQHF. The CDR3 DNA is TGTGCCAGCAGTTATAATTTGCAGGGAAAGAATCAGCCCCAGCATTTT.

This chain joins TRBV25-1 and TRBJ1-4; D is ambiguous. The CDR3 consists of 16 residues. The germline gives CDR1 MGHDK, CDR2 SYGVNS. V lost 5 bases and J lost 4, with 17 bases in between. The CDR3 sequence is CASSSGPPTGNEKLFF. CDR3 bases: TGTGCCAGCAGTTCCGGGCCCCCTACGGGTAATGAAAAACTGTTTTTT.

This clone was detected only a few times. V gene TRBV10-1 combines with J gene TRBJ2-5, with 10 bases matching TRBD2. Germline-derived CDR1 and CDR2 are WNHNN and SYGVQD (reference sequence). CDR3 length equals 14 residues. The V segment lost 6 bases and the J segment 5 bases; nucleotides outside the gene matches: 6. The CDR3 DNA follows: TGCGCCAGCAGAATAGCGGGAGGTTGGGAGACCCAGTACTTC. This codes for CASRIAGGWETQYF.

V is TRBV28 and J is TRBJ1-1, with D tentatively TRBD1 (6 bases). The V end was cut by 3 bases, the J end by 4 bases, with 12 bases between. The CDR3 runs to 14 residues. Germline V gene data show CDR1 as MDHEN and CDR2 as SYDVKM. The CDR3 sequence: CASSFGGAGTEAFF. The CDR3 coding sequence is TGTGCCAGCAGTTTTGGGGGGGCCGGCACTGAAGCTTTCTTT.

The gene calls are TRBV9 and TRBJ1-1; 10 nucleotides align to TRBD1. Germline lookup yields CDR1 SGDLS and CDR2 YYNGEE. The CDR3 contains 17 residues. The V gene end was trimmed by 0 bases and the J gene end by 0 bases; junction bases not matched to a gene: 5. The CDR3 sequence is CASSVVTGTGVNTEAFF. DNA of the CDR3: TGTGCCAGCAGCGTAGTCACTGGGACAGGGGTGAACACTGAAGCTTTCTTT. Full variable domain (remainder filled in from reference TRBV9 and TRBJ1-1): DSGVTQTPKHLITATGQRVTLRCSPRSGDLSVYWYQQSLDQGLQFLIQYYNGEERAKGNILERFSAQQFPDLHSELNLSSLELGDSALYFCASSVVTGTGVNTEAFFGQGTRLTVV.

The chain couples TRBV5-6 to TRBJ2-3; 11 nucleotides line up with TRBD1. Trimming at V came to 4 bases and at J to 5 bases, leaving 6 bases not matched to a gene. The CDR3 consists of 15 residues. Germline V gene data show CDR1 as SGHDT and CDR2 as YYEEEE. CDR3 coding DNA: TGTGCCAGCAGCCTCCGGACAGGGGGCGTAGATACGCAGTATTTT. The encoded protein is CASSLRTGGVDTQYF.

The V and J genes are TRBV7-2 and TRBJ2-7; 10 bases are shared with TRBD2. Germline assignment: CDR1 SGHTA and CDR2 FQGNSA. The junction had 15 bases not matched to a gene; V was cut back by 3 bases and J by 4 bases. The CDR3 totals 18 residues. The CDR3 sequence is CASSFIPTSGTMRYEQYF. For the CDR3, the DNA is TGTGCCAGCAGCTTCATTCCTACTAGCGGGACGATGCGATACGAGCAGTACTTC.

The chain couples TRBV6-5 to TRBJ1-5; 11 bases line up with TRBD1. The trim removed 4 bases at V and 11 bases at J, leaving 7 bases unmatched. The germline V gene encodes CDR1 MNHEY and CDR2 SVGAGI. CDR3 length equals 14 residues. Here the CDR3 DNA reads TGTGCCAGCAGTTCCGGACAGGGGGCTTCGACCCAGCATTTT. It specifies CASSSGQGASTQHF.

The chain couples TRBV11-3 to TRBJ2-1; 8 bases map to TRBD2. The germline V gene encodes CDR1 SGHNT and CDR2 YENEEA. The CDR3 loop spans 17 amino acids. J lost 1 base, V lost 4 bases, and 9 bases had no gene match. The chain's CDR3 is CASSSSGLAGSYNEQFF. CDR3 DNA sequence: TGTGCCAGCAGCTCGAGTGGGCTAGCGGGTTCCTACAATGAGCAGTTCTTC.

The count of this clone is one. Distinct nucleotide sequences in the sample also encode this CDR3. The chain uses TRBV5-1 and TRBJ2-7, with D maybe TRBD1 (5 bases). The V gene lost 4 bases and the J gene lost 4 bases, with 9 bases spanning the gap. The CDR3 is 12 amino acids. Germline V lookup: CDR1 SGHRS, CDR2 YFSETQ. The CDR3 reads CASSLQGYEQYF. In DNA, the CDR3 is TGCGCCAGCAGCCTCCAGGGATACGAGCAGTACTTC.

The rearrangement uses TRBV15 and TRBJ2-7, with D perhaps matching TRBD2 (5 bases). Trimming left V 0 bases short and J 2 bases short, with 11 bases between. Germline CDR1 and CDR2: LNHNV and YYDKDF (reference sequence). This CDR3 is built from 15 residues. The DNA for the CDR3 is TGTGCCACCAGCAGAGATCTAGTCGGGACCTACGAGCAGTACTTC. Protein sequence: CATSRDLVGTYEQYF.

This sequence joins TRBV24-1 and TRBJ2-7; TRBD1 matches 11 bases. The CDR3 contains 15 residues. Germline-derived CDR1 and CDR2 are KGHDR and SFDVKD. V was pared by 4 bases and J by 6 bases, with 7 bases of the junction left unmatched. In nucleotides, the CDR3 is TGTGCCACCAGTGAGGCCGGGACAGGGGGTCGCGAGCAGTACTTC. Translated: CATSEAGTGGREQYF.

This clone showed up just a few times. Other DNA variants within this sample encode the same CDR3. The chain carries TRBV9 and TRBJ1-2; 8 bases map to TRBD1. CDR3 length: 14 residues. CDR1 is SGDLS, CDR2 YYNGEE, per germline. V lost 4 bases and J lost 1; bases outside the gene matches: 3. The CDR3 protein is CASSPGQGNYGYTF. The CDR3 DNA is TGTGCCAGCAGCCCAGGACAGGGTAACTATGGCTACACCTTC.

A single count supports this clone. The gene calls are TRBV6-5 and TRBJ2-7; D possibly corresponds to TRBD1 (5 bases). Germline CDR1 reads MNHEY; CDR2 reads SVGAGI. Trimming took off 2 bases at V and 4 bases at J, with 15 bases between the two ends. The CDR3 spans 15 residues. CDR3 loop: CASSYLAGNWYEQYF. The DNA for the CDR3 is TGTGCCAGCAGTTACCTGGCAGGGAATTGGTACGAGCAGTACTTC.